This TCR beta chain was sequenced for a study of control samples from healthy donors and cancer patients. Sequencing used immunoSEQ multiplex PCR; TCRdb keeps in-frame clones, though not all of them. The repertoire consists of under 450,000 clones, with 90% occurring once and the leading ten covering 5% to 8%. The TCR was taken from a man aged 35-49 years with head and neck cancer. The sample taken for sequencing was PBMCs.

The chain's CDR3 is CASRPGQGAHHEQFF. Here the CDR3 DNA reads TGTGCCAGCAGACCGGGACAGGGGGCGCACCATGAGCAGTTCTTC. This chain links TRBV6-5 with TRBJ2-1, with 12 nucleotides matching TRBD1. The CDR3 consists of 15 residues. The V segment lost 6 bases and the J segment 8 bases; nucleotides outside the gene matches: 8. The germline V gene has CDR1 MNHEY and CDR2 SVGAGI.